This is a list of T cell receptor beta chains from one sample in a study of human T cells and chemical hapten exposure. In TCRdb, the RACE reads were re-called with MiXCR into one record per CDR3 protein. Among about 350,000 distinct CDR3 sequences listed, about 6.3% were seen once. Here the sequenced sample was whole blood, taken in connection with sensitization to the hapten diphenylcyclopropenone (DPC). These receptors came from a woman aged 18 to 35 with alopecia areata. Some clones in this sample may be carry-over from other donors' samples. CDR3s include the opening cysteine and the closing phenylalanine or tryptophan. The D gene is left open where the match is weak. The listing skips clone size in some rows; elsewhere it reads once, few, many or a size class.

few	.	TRBV4-1	TRBJ1-6	CASSQDRARVDSPLHF	TGCGCCAGCAGCCAAGATCGGGCCAGGGTGGATTCACCCCTCCACTTT
few	TRBD1	TRBV24-1	TRBJ2-3	CATSHPGQGRISDTQYF	TGTGCCACCAGTCATCCGGGACAGGGGAGAATTTCAGATACGCAGTATTTT
many	.	TRBV19	TRBJ1-1	CASSIVTGDTEAFF	TGTGCCAGTAGTATAGTGACGGGAGACACTGAAGCTTTCTTT
.	TRBD2	TRBV4-2	TRBJ2-3	CASSQDRSGAGTDTQYF	TGTGCCAGCAGCCAAGATCGGAGCGGGGCAGGCACAGATACGCAGTATTTT
.	TRBD2	TRBV20-1	TRBJ2-7	CSAISGGNYEQYF	TGCAGTGCCATTAGCGGGGGGAACTACGAGCAGTACTTC
many	TRBD2	TRBV7-2	TRBJ2-7	CASSPWGSGGDEQYF	TGTGCCAGCAGCCCCTGGGGGAGCGGGGGGGACGAGCAGTACTTC
many	TRBD2	TRBV6-2/TRBV6-3	TRBJ2-1	CASTGSAGGQGEQFF	TGTGCCAGCACCGGATCCGCGGGGGGGCAGGGTGAGCAGTTCTTC
few	.	TRBV15	TRBJ2-2	CATRKTGSLTGELFF	TGTGCCACCCGTAAAACAGGGTCACTTACCGGGGAGCTGTTTTTT
few	.	TRBV7-2	TRBJ2-7	CASSLRAAQEQYF	TGTGCCAGCAGCTTAAGGGCCGCCCAGGAACAGTACTTC
many	TRBD2	TRBV7-9	TRBJ2-5	CASSLWSGRGYQETQYF	TGTGCCAGCAGCCTTTGGTCCGGGCGGGGGTACCAAGAGACCCAGTACTTC
many	.	TRBV2	TRBJ1-5	CASSLSDSLNQPQHF	TGTGCCAGCAGTCTATCGGACAGTCTCAATCAGCCCCAGCATTTT
few	.	TRBV9	TRBJ2-3	CASSVELGLDSTDTQYF	TGTGCCAGCAGCGTAGAACTGGGGTTAGATAGCACAGATACGCAGTATTTT
many	TRBD2	TRBV12-3/TRBV12-4	TRBJ2-5	CASSRVLAGETQYF	TGTGCCAGCAGTCGAGTTCTAGCGGGGGAGACCCAGTACTTC
.	.	TRBV12-3/TRBV12-4	TRBJ2-5	CASLTGQTRETQYF	TGTGCCAGTTTGACGGGGCAAACCAGAGAGACCCAGTACTTC
few	.	TRBV25-1	TRBJ2-7	CASSEGQGYHEQYF	TGTGCCAGCAGTGAAGGGCAGGGGTACCACGAGCAGTACTTC
many	.	TRBV12-3/TRBV12-4	TRBJ1-1	CASSLMESTEAFF	TGTGCCAGCAGTTTAATGGAGAGCACTGAAGCTTTCTTT
many	TRBD1	TRBV20-1	TRBJ1-4	CSARGQGDEKLFF	TGCAGTGCTAGAGGACAGGGAGACGAAAAACTGTTTTTT
few	TRBD1	TRBV10-3	TRBJ2-7	CAIRGTASRDEQYF	TGTGCCATCAGAGGGACAGCGTCCCGCGACGAGCAGTACTTC
many	.	TRBV20-1	TRBJ1-6	CSAGGGVGDSPLHF	TGCAGTGCGGGCGGAGGCGTCGGAGATTCACCCCTCCACTTT
many	.	TRBV18	TRBJ1-5	CASSRDGSGYQPQHF	TGTGCCAGCTCACGGGACGGGTCAGGGTATCAGCCCCAGCATTTT
few	.	TRBV10-3	TRBJ1-6	CAIRGRDTEEYNSPLHF	TGTGCCATCAGGGGACGGGACACGGAGGAATATAATTCACCCCTCCACTTT
few	.	TRBV7-9	TRBJ2-3	CASSMGFVGTDTQYF	TGTGCCAGCAGCATGGGGTTTGTGGGGACGGATACGCAGTATTTT
.	.	TRBV20-1	TRBJ1-6	CSARTQTGRDSPLHF	TGCAGTGCTAGAACACAAACAGGGAGGGATTCACCCCTCCACTTT